This TCR beta chain was retrieved from a study of response to subunit inactivated influenza vaccine. Study findings and constraints: It was the authors' suggestion that each seasonal influenza vaccination recruits few new T cells.

TCRdb fed the RT-PCR reads into MiXCR, producing one record per CDR3 protein. Of more than 150,000 distinct CDR3 sequences in the sample, around a tenth are singletons; the top ten hold about a tenth. V was cut by 1 base and J by 7 bases, with 22 bases left in between. The CDR3 contains 17 residues. Germline V gives CDR1 MNHNS, CDR2 SASEGT. Regarding this clonotype: Its antigen remains unidentified.

The specimen was non-naive T cells sorted from PBMCs, collected on the day of vaccination. The chain couples TRBV6-1 to TRBJ1-1; D is unclear. The TCR sequence derives from a man in his fifties or sixties who received an inactivated influenza vaccine. As DNA, the CDR3 is TGTGCCAGCAGTGAAGGGACGGTGTTTAGAAGGTCGGTTGAAGCTTTCTTT. This encodes CASSEGTVFRRSVEAFF.